The clone carrying this TCR beta chain was observed a handful of times. Antigen unknown. This sample stems from a study of identical twins. TCRdb reanalysed the 5' RACE reads using MiXCR and keeps one entry per CDR3 protein. Of roughly 1,500,000 distinct CDR3 sequences listed, under 35% were seen once; the top ten hold over 0.25%. Study results and limitations: In zero-insertion analyses, partial confounding could arise from invariant MAIT and iNKT cells.

Per germline, CDR1 SGHTA and CDR2 FQGNSA. The V end lost 1 base, the J end lost 6 bases, and 12 bases lay between the germline ends. The CDR3 runs to 14 residues. The source material was cord blood. The chain joins TRBV7-2 to TRBJ2-5; no clear D gene. The TCR sequence derives from a newborn girl in good health. In DNA form, the CDR3 reads TGTGCCAGCAGCTTAGGGCTCAGGACGAAGACCCAGTACTTC. Amino acids: CASSLGLRTKTQYF.